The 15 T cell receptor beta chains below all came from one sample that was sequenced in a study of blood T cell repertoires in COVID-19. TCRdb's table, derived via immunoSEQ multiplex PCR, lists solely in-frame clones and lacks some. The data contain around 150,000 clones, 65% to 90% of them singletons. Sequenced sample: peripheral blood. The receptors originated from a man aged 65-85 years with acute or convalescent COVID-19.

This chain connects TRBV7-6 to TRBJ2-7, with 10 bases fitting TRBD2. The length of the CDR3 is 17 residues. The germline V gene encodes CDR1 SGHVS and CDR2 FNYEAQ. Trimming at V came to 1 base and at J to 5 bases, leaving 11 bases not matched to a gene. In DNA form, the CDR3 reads TGTGCCAGCAGCTTAGAGTCCCCTTTTAGCGGGAGGAACGAGCAGTACTTC. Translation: CASSLESPFSGRNEQYF.

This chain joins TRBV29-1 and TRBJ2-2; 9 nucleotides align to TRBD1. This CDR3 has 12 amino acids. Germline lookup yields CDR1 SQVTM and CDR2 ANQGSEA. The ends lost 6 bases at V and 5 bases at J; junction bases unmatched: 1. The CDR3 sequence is CSVTGGTGELFF. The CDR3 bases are TGCAGCGTGACAGGGGGGACCGGGGAGCTGTTTTTT.

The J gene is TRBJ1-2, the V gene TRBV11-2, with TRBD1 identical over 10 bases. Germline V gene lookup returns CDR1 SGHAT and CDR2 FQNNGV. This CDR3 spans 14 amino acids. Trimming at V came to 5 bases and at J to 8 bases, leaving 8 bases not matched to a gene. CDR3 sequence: CASSPGTGVLGYTF. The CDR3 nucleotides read TGTGCCAGCAGCCCCGGGACAGGGGTATTGGGCTACACCTTC.

The CDR3 DNA reads TGTGCCACCAGTGACTCGACAGGGGTAGGCTACACCTTC. This codes for CATSDSTGVGYTF. The chain is built from TRBV24-1 and TRBJ1-2, with TRBD1 identical over 8 bases. This CDR3 is 13 amino acids long. In germline, CDR1 is KGHDR, CDR2 SFDVKD. Losses at the gene ends were 4 bases for V and 8 bases for J; bases not matched to a gene: 5.

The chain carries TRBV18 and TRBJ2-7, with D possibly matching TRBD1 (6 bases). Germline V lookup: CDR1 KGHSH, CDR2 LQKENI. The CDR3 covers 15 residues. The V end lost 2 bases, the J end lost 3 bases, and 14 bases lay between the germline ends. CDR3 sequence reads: CASSPRGIRGYEQYF. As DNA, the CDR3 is TGTGCCAGCTCACCAAGAGGAATCAGGGGCTACGAGCAGTACTTC. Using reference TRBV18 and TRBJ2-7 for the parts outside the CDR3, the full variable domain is NAGVMQNPRHLVRRRGQEARLRCSPMKGHSHVYWYRQLPEEGLKFMVYLQKENIIDESGMPKERFSAEFPKEGPSILRIQQVVRGDSAAYFCASSPRGIRGYEQYFGPGTRLTVT.

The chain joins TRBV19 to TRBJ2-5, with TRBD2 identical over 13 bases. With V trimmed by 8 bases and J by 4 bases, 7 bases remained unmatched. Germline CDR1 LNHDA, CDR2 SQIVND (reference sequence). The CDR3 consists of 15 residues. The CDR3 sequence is CASGTSGAGPETQYF. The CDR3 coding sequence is TGTGCCAGTGGGACTAGCGGGGCGGGCCCAGAGACCCAGTACTTC.

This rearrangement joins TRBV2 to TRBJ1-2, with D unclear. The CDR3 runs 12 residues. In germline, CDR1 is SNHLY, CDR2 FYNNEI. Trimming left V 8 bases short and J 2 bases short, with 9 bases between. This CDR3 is CASGGFNYGYTF. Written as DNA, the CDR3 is TGTGCCAGCGGAGGATTCAACTATGGCTACACCTTC.

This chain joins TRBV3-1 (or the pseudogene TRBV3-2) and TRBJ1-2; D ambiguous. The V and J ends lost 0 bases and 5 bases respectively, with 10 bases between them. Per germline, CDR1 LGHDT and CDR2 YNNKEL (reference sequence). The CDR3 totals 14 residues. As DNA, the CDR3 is TGTGCCAGCAGCCAAGAAGGACGGGAATATGGCTACACCTTC. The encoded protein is CASSQEGREYGYTF.

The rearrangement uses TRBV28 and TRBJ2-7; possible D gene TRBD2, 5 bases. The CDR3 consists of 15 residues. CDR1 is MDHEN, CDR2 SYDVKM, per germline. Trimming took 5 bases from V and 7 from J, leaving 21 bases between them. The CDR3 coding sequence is TGTGCCAGCAGTGCCGCGGGCCTGGGCCGGGGTGAGCAGTACTTC. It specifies CASSAAGLGRGEQYF. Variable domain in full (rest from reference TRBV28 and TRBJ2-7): DVKVTQSSRYLVKRTGEKVFLECVQDMDHENMFWYRQDPGLGLRLIYFSYDVKMKEKGDIPEGYSVSREKKERFSLILESASTNQTSMYLCASSAAGLGRGEQYFGPGTRLTVT.

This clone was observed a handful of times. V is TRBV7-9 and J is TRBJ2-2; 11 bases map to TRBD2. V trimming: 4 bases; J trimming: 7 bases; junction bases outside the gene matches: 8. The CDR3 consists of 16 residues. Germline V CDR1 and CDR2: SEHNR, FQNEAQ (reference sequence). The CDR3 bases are TGTGCCAGCAGCTCAACGACACTAGCGGGAGTCGGGGAGCTGTTTTTT. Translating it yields CASSSTTLAGVGELFF.

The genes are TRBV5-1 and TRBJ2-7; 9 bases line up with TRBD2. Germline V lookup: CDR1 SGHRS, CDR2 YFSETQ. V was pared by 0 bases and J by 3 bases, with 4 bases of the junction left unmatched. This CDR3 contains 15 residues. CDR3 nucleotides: TGCGCCAGCAGCTTGGCCGGGACTAGCAACTACGAGCAGTACTTC. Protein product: CASSLAGTSNYEQYF.

Written as DNA, the CDR3 is TGTGCCACCAGCAGAGATAGTATCGGGGAGCTGTTTTTT. This gives the protein CATSRDSIGELFF. The chain has TRBV15 and TRBJ2-2; no firm D call. Trimming took 0 bases from V and 7 from J, leaving 6 bases between them. The germline gives CDR1 LNHNV, CDR2 YYDKDF (reference sequence). The CDR3 sequence is 13 residues long.

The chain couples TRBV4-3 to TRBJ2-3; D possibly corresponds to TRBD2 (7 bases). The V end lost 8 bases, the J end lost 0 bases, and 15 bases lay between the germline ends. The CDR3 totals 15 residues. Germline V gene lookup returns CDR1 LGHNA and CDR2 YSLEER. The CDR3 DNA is TGCGCCAGCGGGGGGGGGCCCAGTAGCACAGATACGCAGTATTTT. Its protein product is CASGGGPSSTDTQYF.

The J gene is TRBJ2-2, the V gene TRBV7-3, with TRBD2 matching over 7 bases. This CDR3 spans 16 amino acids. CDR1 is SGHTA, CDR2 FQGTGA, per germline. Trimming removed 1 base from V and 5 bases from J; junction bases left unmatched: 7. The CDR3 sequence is CASSLRLAVGTGELFF. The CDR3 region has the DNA TGTGCCAGCAGCTTAAGACTAGCTGTAGGTACCGGGGAGCTGTTTTTT.

DNA for the CDR3: TGCAGTGCAAGAACAGGGAGCGAGCAGTACTTC. Its translation: CSARTGSEQYF. The V call is TRBV20-1, the J call TRBJ2-7; TRBD1 might be the D (6 bases). Germline V gene lookup returns CDR1 DFQATT and CDR2 SNEGSKA (reference sequence). The CDR3 is made up of 11 amino acids. V dropped 6 bases and J dropped 6 bases, with 12 bases sitting between them.